These 14 T cell receptor beta chains share one sample of origin, sequenced in a study of T cell responses to AZD1222 COVID-19 vaccine. The data were produced by immunoSEQ multiplex PCR, yet TCRdb's version contains in-frame clones alone and is incomplete. The sample contains about 180,000 clones, 90% to 95% of which appear only once. This material consisted of peripheral blood, taken 28 days after the second AZD1222 dose. The receptors come from an adult who received the AZD1222 COVID-19 vaccine.

The V gene is TRBV11-2, the J gene TRBJ1-4, with TRBD1 as a possible D gene (6 bases). The CDR3 loop spans 15 amino acids. Trimming removed 6 bases at V and 8 bases at J, with 19 bases between. The germline V gene has CDR1 SGHAT and CDR2 FQNNGV. The CDR3 loop is CASSNIGTREEKLFF. The CDR3 coding sequence is TGTGCCAGCAGTAATATCGGGACAAGGGAAGAAAAACTGTTTTTT.

This chain joins TRBV10-1 and TRBJ2-7; 13 positions match TRBD2. CDR1 is WNHNN and CDR2 is SYGVQD in the germline V gene (reference sequence). J gave up 3 bases and V 0 bases, and 8 bases lay outside the gene matches. The CDR3 is made up of 18 amino acids. The CDR3 loop is CASSESGRTSGRIYEQYF. The CDR3 DNA follows: TGCGCCAGCAGTGAGTCGGGAAGGACTAGCGGGAGAATCTACGAGCAGTACTTC.

This chain joins TRBV29-1 and TRBJ1-2, with 7 nucleotides matching TRBD1. The V gene end was trimmed by 7 bases and the J gene end by 4 bases; junction bases not matched to a gene: 9. The CDR3 has 13 amino acids. Germline lookup yields CDR1 SQVTM and CDR2 ANQGSEA. CDR3 in amino acids: CSAEGARGYGYTF. CDR3 sequence (DNA): TGCAGCGCGGAGGGGGCGCGGGGCTATGGCTACACCTTC.

This chain joins TRBV18 and TRBJ1-1; no clear D gene. The CDR3 sequence is 14 residues long. The germline V gene encodes CDR1 KGHSH and CDR2 LQKENI. V dropped 10 bases and J dropped 1 base, with 16 bases sitting between them. CDR3 DNA sequence: TGTGCCACCTCCGACACTCGCTCGAACACTGAAGCTTTCTTT. Translating gives CATSDTRSNTEAFF.

J is TRBJ1-1 and V is TRBV5-6; maybe TRBD1 (5 bases). Germline V gene data show CDR1 as SGHDT and CDR2 as YYEEEE. This CDR3 has 15 amino acids. Trimming cost V 1 base and J 0 bases, with 10 bases left between them. This CDR3 reads CASSLFRVLNTEAFF. The CDR3 DNA follows: TGTGCCAGCAGCTTGTTCAGGGTACTGAACACTGAAGCTTTCTTT.

The V gene is TRBV6-5, the J gene TRBJ1-4, with no clear D. The V end was cut by 7 bases, the J end by 3 bases, with 9 bases between. Looked up from germline, CDR1 is MNHEY and CDR2 is SVGAGI. The CDR3 extends over 13 amino acids. CDR3 protein: CASTRNPNEKLFF. The DNA for the CDR3 is TGTGCCAGCACTAGGAATCCTAATGAAAAACTGTTTTTT.

A few counts support this clone. This rearrangement joins TRBV2 to TRBJ1-6; TRBD1 matches 7 bases. The CDR3 extends over 14 amino acids. Germline assignment: CDR1 SNHLY and CDR2 FYNNEI. V lost 5 bases to trimming and J lost 17 bases; unmatched junction nucleotides: 15. The CDR3 nucleotides are TGTGCCAGCAGTTTAACCCAAATGGGACAGTACGTCCACTTT. Translating it yields CASSLTQMGQYVHF.

V is TRBV5-4 and J is TRBJ2-7; possibly TRBD1 for D (5 bases). The germline V and J ends were trimmed by 2 bases and 2 bases, with 11 bases remaining between them. CDR3 length equals 14 residues. CDR1 and CDR2 from the germline V gene are SGHNT and YYREEE (reference sequence). The CDR3 spells CASSFSQGTYEQYF. As DNA, the CDR3 is TGTGCCAGCAGCTTCTCCCAGGGAACCTACGAGCAGTACTTC.

The count of this clone is one. The V gene is TRBV19, the J gene TRBJ2-5; 10 positions match TRBD1. The germline V gene has CDR1 LNHDA and CDR2 SQIVND (reference sequence). CDR3 length: 15 amino acids. The J segment lost 5 bases and the V segment lost 5 bases, leaving 8 bases of the junction unmatched. The CDR3 DNA sequence: TGTGCCAGTAGTCTCTGGGGACAGGGGAGGGAGACCCAGTACTTC. Protein sequence: CASSLWGQGRETQYF.

This chain links TRBV28 with TRBJ2-2, with D hard to call. Looked up from germline, CDR1 is MDHEN and CDR2 is SYDVKM. The CDR3 runs to 14 residues. Trimming removed 6 bases at V and 0 bases at J, with 8 bases between. CDR3 bases: TGTGCCAGCAGGAAAAGTTCGAACACCGGGGAGCTGTTTTTT. Translated: CASRKSSNTGELFF.

The V gene is TRBV19, the J gene TRBJ1-1; 7 positions agree with TRBD1. The CDR3 loop spans 14 amino acids. Trimming cost V 6 bases and J 10 bases; bases outside gene matches: 14. The germline CDR1 and CDR2 sequences are LNHDA and SQIVND (reference sequence). The chain's CDR3 is CASSTQGGSTGAFF. CDR3 bases: TGTGCCAGTAGCACGCAAGGGGGCTCAACGGGAGCTTTCTTT.

This clone showed up just once. V and J are TRBV2 and TRBJ2-5; TRBD2 agrees at 9 bases. CDR3 length equals 16 residues. J lost 4 bases, V lost 4 bases, and 10 bases had no gene match. CDR1 is SNHLY and CDR2 is FYNNEI in the germline V gene. The CDR3 here is CASSVLGGRALETQYF. In nucleotides, the CDR3 is TGTGCCAGCAGTGTGTTGGGCGGGAGGGCCTTAGAGACCCAGTACTTC.

The V gene is TRBV5-1, the J gene TRBJ1-2; no definite D call. Between the trimmed V and J ends, which lost 0 bases and 2 bases, there was a span of 8 bases. The germline V gene encodes CDR1 SGHRS and CDR2 YFSETQ. The CDR3 extends over 14 amino acids. This CDR3 is CASSLGVENYGYTF. CDR3 coding DNA: TGCGCCAGCAGCTTGGGGGTAGAAAACTATGGCTACACCTTC. Full variable domain (missing parts from reference TRBV5-1 and TRBJ1-2): KAGVTQTPRYLIKTRGQQVTLSCSPISGHRSVSWYQQTPGQGLQFLFEYFSETQRNKGNFPGRFSGRQFSNSRSEMNVSTLELGDSALYLCASSLGVENYGYTFGSGTRLTVV.

The chain carries TRBV3-1 (or the pseudogene TRBV3-2) and TRBJ1-2, with 7 bases aligning to TRBD1. The ends lost 3 bases at V and 0 bases at J; junction bases unmatched: 4. The CDR3 has 15 residues. Germline CDR1 and CDR2: LGHDT and YNNKEL (reference sequence). The CDR3 here is CASSHGDRANYGYTF. CDR3 in DNA: TGTGCCAGCAGCCATGGAGACAGGGCTAACTATGGCTACACCTTC.